Listed here is a single T cell receptor (beta chain). Its antigen is unknown. The data were obtained in a study of shared clonotypes between healthy human individuals. The study's findings and limits: When compared with the clonotypes that were shared by all four sorted-subset donors, the non-shared clonotypes turned out to have lower generation probabilities. Incompleteness in sorted-subset sequencing, despite large depth, was shown by rarefaction.

Recent acute infections and vaccinations were absent in the healthy HIV-negative adult donors. Generated by immunoSEQ multiplex PCR, the TCRdb table keeps only in-frame clones and is missing some. The sample shows 1.4 million to 1.5 million clones, roughly 97% of them seen only once. The CDR3 runs 15 residues. The J segment lost 5 bases and the V segment lost 6 bases, leaving 12 bases of the junction unmatched. Looked up from germline, CDR1 is KGHSH and CDR2 is LQKENI. The TCR was taken from a man aged 25-40 years in good health. The genes are TRBV18 and TRBJ2-5; 7 bases map to TRBD1. Specimen: naive CD4+ T cells sorted from blood. Subset defined: CD45RA+ positively selected. The CDR3 DNA reads as TGTGCCAGCTCTCTAGAACGACAGGGTTGGGAGACCCAGTACTTC. This sequence encodes CASSLERQGWETQYF.